A selection of T cell receptor beta chains follows, all from one sample in a study of early T cells in non-severe SARS-CoV-2 infection. MiXCR was run by TCRdb on the 5' RACE reads, yielding one entry per CDR3 protein. The sample yields around 80,000 distinct CDR3 sequences, over 10% seen once. The sample consisted of whole blood. These receptors were obtained from an adult who was a healthcare worker with PCR-confirmed SARS-CoV-2 infection or an uninfected control (not recorded which). The CDR3 runs from the conserved cysteine through the conserved F or W. The D gene is left open where the match is weak. Clone sizes are given selectively: once, few, many, or a class where the clone is expanded.

size: few; V: TRBV6-6; D: -; J: TRBJ2-7; DNA: TGTGCCAGCGGAACAGGGTACGAGCAGTACTTC; CDR3: CASGTGYEQYF
size: many; V: TRBV7-3; D: TRBD2; J: TRBJ2-3; DNA: TGTGCCAGCAGCCCTGGAGGACTAGCGGGGGGGGCCATGGATACGCAGTATTTT; CDR3: CASSPGGLAGGAMDTQYF
size: -; V: TRBV13; D: -; J: TRBJ2-1; DNA: TGTGCCAGCAGCTTACGTGGATTGTCCAATGAGCAGTTCTTC; CDR3: CASSLRGLSNEQFF
size: many; V: TRBV6-4; D: -; J: TRBJ2-3; DNA: TGTGCCAGCAGTGACAGGGGTACAGGCACAGATACGCAGTATTTT; CDR3: CASSDRGTGTDTQYF
size: -; V: TRBV29-1; D: -; J: TRBJ2-3; DNA: TGCAGCGTATCTCCCAGGGGGGGAGCGGGAGCAGATACGCAGTATTTT; CDR3: CSVSPRGGAGADTQYF
size: -; V: TRBV20-1; D: TRBD2; J: TRBJ2-7; DNA: TGCAGTGCTAGATCCGGACTAGCGGGGACCTACGAGCAGTACTTC; CDR3: CSARSGLAGTYEQYF
size: many; V: TRBV25-1; D: TRBD1; J: TRBJ1-5; DNA: TGTGCCAGCAGTGGCGGACAGGGGGCTGATCAGCCCCAGCATTTT; CDR3: CASSGGQGADQPQHF
size: -; V: TRBV28; D: -; J: TRBJ2-7; DNA: TGTGCCAGCAGTGGTCTAGCGTACAGGGATTACGAGCAGTACTTC; CDR3: CASSGLAYRDYEQYF
size: -; V: TRBV6-5; D: TRBD1; J: TRBJ2-7; DNA: TGTGCCAGCAGTTACTCGACGGGACAGGTGTCCTACGAGCAGTACTTC; CDR3: CASSYSTGQVSYEQYF
size: many; V: TRBV5-1; D: TRBD1; J: TRBJ1-1; DNA: TGCGCCAGCAGCTTTGACAGGGGCCCAAACACTGAAGCTTTCTTT; CDR3: CASSFDRGPNTEAFF
size: -; V: TRBV15; D: -; J: TRBJ2-7; DNA: TGTGCCACCAGCAGGACCCGGGACAACTACTACGAGCAGTACTTC; CDR3: CATSRTRDNYYEQYF
size: many; V: TRBV6-5; D: TRBD1; J: TRBJ2-3; DNA: TGTGCCAGCAGTACGGACAGGGGGATCACAGATACGCAGTATTTT; CDR3: CASSTDRGITDTQYF
size: -; V: TRBV7-8; D: -; J: TRBJ1-2; DNA: TGTGCCAGCAGCAGTGGGGGGGAGACTAACTATGGCTACACCTTC; CDR3: CASSSGGETNYGYTF
size: many; V: TRBV2; D: TRBD2; J: TRBJ2-7; DNA: TGTGCCAGCAACCCTAGCGGATCGTACGAGCAGTACTTC; CDR3: CASNPSGSYEQYF
size: many; V: TRBV2; D: -; J: TRBJ2-2; DNA: TGTGCACTGGGGAGGCAGGAGCTGTTTTTT; CDR3: CALGRQELFF
size: -; V: TRBV20-1; D: -; J: TRBJ1-5; DNA: TGCAGTGTCTGGCGGGTTCACAGCAATCAGCCCCAGCATTTT; CDR3: CSVWRVHSNQPQHF
size: many; V: TRBV7-2; D: TRBD2; J: TRBJ2-7; DNA: TGTGCCAGCAGCCTCGGGAGGAGCGTCGGCGAGCAGTACTTC; CDR3: CASSLGRSVGEQYF
size: many; V: TRBV20-1; D: -; J: TRBJ2-4; DNA: TGCAGTGCCATAGAAGCTCGTACACAAAACATTCAGTACTTC; CDR3: CSAIEARTQNIQYF
size: -; V: TRBV27; D: TRBD1; J: TRBJ1-4; DNA: TGTGCCAGCAGTTCCGAGGGACAGCGAGATGAAAAACTGTTTTTT; CDR3: CASSSEGQRDEKLFF
size: many; V: TRBV7-6; D: -; J: TRBJ2-1; DNA: TGTGCCAGCAGTGACCCCTATAGCTCCTACAATGAGCAGTTCTTC; CDR3: CASSDPYSSYNEQFF
size: -; V: TRBV6-5; D: -; J: TRBJ2-7; DNA: TGTGCCAGCAGTTACTCGGGATGGGCTAGCAGCTACGAGCAGTACTTC; CDR3: CASSYSGWASSYEQYF
size: -; V: TRBV5-1; D: TRBD1; J: TRBJ2-5; DNA: TGCGCCAGCAGCTCTGGAGGGACAGGAAAAGAGACCCAGTACTTC; CDR3: CASSSGGTGKETQYF
size: few; V: TRBV20-1; D: -; J: TRBJ2-7; DNA: TGCAGTGCCACCGGGACCCAACACTACGAGCAGTACTTC; CDR3: CSATGTQHYEQYF
size: -; V: TRBV5-1; D: -; J: TRBJ1-1; DNA: TGCGCCAGCAGCTTGGGGCAGGGGATAAAGGGCACTGAAGCTTTCTTT; CDR3: CASSLGQGIKGTEAFF
size: many; V: TRBV18; D: TRBD1; J: TRBJ1-5; DNA: TGTGCCAGCTCACCCCTAGGGACAGGGGATCAGCCCCAGCATTTT; CDR3: CASSPLGTGDQPQHF
size: -; V: TRBV21-1; D: -; J: TRBJ2-7; DNA: TGTGCCAGCAGCAAAGTACGGGCTACCTCCTACGAGCAGTACTTC; CDR3: CASSKVRATSYEQYF
size: many; V: TRBV11-1; D: -; J: TRBJ2-5; DNA: TGTGCCAGCAGCCGGGACGGACGCTTCCAAGAGACCCAGTACTTC; CDR3: CASSRDGRFQETQYF
size: many; V: TRBV7-9; D: -; J: TRBJ1-2; DNA: TGTGCCAGCAGCCTCATCTCAGTGAATGGCTACACCTTC; CDR3: CASSLISVNGYTF
size: -; V: TRBV12-3/TRBV12-4; D: -; J: TRBJ2-5; DNA: TGTGCCAGCTGTTGGGAGGAGGACCAAGAGACCCAGTACTTC; CDR3: CASCWEEDQETQYF
size: -; V: TRBV11-2; D: -; J: TRBJ2-5; DNA: TGTGCCAGCAGTCCCCAGGCCATTCAGGAGACCCAGTACTTC; CDR3: CASSPQAIQETQYF
size: -; V: TRBV7-8; D: -; J: TRBJ1-1; DNA: TGTGCCAGCAGCACCCCTTGGAGGGGAGGCACTGAAGCTTTCTTT; CDR3: CASSTPWRGGTEAFF
size: -; V: TRBV24-1; D: TRBD2; J: TRBJ2-1; DNA: TGTGCCACCAGTGACCCAATGGGGCCTGGCGTTAGCGGGAGGGCCGGCAATGGGCAGTTCTTC; CDR3: CATSDPMGPGVSGRAGNGQFF
size: many; V: TRBV28; D: -; J: TRBJ2-1; DNA: TGTGCCAGCAGCCCCCAAGGGGTCCCCTTCTACAATGAGCAGTTCTTC; CDR3: CASSPQGVPFYNEQFF
size: few; V: TRBV11-2; D: TRBD1; J: TRBJ1-1; DNA: TGTGCCAGCAGCTTAGGGGGACAGGGGAACACTGAAGCTTTCTTT; CDR3: CASSLGGQGNTEAFF
size: -; V: TRBV5-4; D: TRBD1; J: TRBJ1-1; DNA: TGTGCCAGCAGCTCCAACCCAGCCGGGACAGGCGAAGCTTTCTTT; CDR3: CASSSNPAGTGEAFF
size: -; V: TRBV6-2/TRBV6-3; D: -; J: TRBJ2-3; DNA: TGTGCCAGCACCCAAGGGGCAGGGGGCACAGATACGCAGTATTTT; CDR3: CASTQGAGGTDTQYF
size: few; V: TRBV27; D: TRBD1; J: TRBJ1-3; DNA: TGTGCCAGCAGTCCTTTTAAGGGGGCGCCTGGAAACACCATATATTTT; CDR3: CASSPFKGAPGNTIYF
size: -; V: TRBV29-1; D: -; J: TRBJ2-5; DNA: TGCAGCGCACGCGGACAGCAAGAGACCCAGTACTTC; CDR3: CSARGQQETQYF
size: -; V: TRBV29-1; D: -; J: TRBJ1-3; DNA: TGCAGCGTTGCGGGGGGGAACACCATATATTTT; CDR3: CSVAGGNTIYF
size: -; V: TRBV20-1; D: TRBD1; J: TRBJ1-6; DNA: TGCAGTGCTCAAAGCCACCCGGACAGGGACAACCGCCAGGCCCTCCACTTT; CDR3: CSAQSHPDRDNRQALHF
size: few; V: TRBV28; D: -; J: TRBJ2-7; DNA: TGTGCCAGCAGTTTTTGGCAGAGCTACGAGCAGTACTTC; CDR3: CASSFWQSYEQYF
size: many; V: TRBV10-3; D: TRBD1; J: TRBJ2-3; DNA: TGTGCCACCGGGGACAGGGGCTGGACAGATACGCAGTATTTT; CDR3: CATGDRGWTDTQYF
size: many; V: TRBV13; D: -; J: TRBJ1-4; DNA: TGTGCCAGCAGCTTCGGAGGCGGCGGGACCCCCGAAAAACTGTTTTTT; CDR3: CASSFGGGGTPEKLFF
size: many; V: TRBV5-1; D: -; J: TRBJ2-7; DNA: TGCGCCAGCAGCTCAGCCCCCGCCGGGACGGAGGAGCAGTACTTC; CDR3: CASSSAPAGTEEQYF
size: few; V: TRBV28; D: -; J: TRBJ2-5; DNA: TGTGCCAGCAGTATTCCTAGCCTCTGGGAGACCCAGTACTTC; CDR3: CASSIPSLWETQYF
size: -; V: TRBV4-1; D: -; J: TRBJ2-3; DNA: TGCGCCAGCAGCCAAGGATTGGGACTCGCTCCTAATACGCAGTATTTT; CDR3: CASSQGLGLAPNTQYF
size: -; V: TRBV20-1; D: -; J: TRBJ2-5; DNA: TGCAGTGCTAGGAGTGCTGCCCGAGAGACCCAGTACTTC; CDR3: CSARSAARETQYF
size: -; V: TRBV7-9; D: -; J: TRBJ1-1; DNA: TGTGCCAGCAGCTTTGCCCGGGGGACTGAAGCTTTCTTT; CDR3: CASSFARGTEAFF
size: many; V: TRBV28; D: -; J: TRBJ1-1; DNA: TGTGCCAGCAGTTTAACGCAAGGCCCTCCCTTGGGAGCTTTCTTT; CDR3: CASSLTQGPPLGAFF
size: many; V: TRBV29-1; D: -; J: TRBJ1-1; DNA: TGCAGCGGGACGGGGGACACTGAAGCTTTCTTT; CDR3: CSGTGDTEAFF
size: few; V: TRBV30; D: TRBD1; J: TRBJ1-1; DNA: TGTGCCTGGACAGGGGGTATGAACACTGAAGCTTTCTTT; CDR3: CAWTGGMNTEAFF
size: few; V: TRBV13; D: -; J: TRBJ2-7; DNA: TGTGCCAGCAGCTTGGGGAGGATCCACGAGCAGTACTTC; CDR3: CASSLGRIHEQYF
size: few; V: TRBV7-2; D: -; J: TRBJ2-7; DNA: TGTGCCAGCAGCTTGCAGGGCTTCTCCTACGAGCAGTACTTC; CDR3: CASSLQGFSYEQYF
size: few; V: TRBV6-1; D: TRBD1; J: TRBJ1-1; DNA: TGTGCCAGCAGTGAAGCGCCGGGACAGAAAGCTTTCTTT; CDR3: CASSEAPGQKAFF
size: many; V: TRBV12-3/TRBV12-4; D: -; J: TRBJ2-3; DNA: TGTGCCAGCAGACAGAGAGATACGCAGTATTTT; CDR3: CASRQRDTQYF
size: -; V: TRBV20-1; D: -; J: TRBJ2-7; DNA: TGCAGTGCTAGAGATCTTGAGGTCCGGGGGCAGTACTTC; CDR3: CSARDLEVRGQYF
size: few; V: TRBV6-5; D: -; J: TRBJ2-3; DNA: TGTGCCAGCAGGCCGGGACTTGTTACAGATACGCAGTATTTT; CDR3: CASRPGLVTDTQYF